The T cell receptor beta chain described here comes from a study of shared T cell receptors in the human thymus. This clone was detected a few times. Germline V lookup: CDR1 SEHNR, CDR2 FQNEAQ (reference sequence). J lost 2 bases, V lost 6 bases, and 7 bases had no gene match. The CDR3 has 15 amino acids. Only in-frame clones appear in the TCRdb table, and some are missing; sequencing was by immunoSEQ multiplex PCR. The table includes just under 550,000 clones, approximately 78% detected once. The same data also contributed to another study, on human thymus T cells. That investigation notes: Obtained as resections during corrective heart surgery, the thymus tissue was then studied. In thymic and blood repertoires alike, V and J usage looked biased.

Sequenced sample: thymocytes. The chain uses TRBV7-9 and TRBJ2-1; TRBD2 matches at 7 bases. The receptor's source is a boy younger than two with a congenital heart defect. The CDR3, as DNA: TGTGCCAGCAGTCCTGGGCGGGAGCCCTACAATGAGCAGTTCTTC. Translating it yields CASSPGREPYNEQFF. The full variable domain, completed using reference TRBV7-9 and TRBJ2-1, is DTGVSQNPRHKITKRGQNVTFRCDPISEHNRLYWYRQTLGQGPEFLTYFQNEAQLEKSRLLSDRFSAERPKGSFSTLEIQRTEQGDSAMYLCASSPGREPYNEQFFGPGTRLTVL.